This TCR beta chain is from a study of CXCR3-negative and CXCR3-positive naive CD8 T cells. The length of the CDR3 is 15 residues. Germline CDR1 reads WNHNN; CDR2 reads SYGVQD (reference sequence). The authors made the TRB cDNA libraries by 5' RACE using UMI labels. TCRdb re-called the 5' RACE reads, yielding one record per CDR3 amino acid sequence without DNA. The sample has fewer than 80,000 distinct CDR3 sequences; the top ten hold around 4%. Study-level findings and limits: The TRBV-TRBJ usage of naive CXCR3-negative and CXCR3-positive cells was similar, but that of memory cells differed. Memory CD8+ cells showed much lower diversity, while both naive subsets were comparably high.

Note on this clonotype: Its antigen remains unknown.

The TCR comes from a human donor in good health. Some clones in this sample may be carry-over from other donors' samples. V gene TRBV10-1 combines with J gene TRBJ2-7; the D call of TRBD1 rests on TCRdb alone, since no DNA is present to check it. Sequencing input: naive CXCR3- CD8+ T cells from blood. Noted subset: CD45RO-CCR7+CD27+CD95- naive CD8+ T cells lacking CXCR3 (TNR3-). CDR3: CASSEFGTGNYEQYF.